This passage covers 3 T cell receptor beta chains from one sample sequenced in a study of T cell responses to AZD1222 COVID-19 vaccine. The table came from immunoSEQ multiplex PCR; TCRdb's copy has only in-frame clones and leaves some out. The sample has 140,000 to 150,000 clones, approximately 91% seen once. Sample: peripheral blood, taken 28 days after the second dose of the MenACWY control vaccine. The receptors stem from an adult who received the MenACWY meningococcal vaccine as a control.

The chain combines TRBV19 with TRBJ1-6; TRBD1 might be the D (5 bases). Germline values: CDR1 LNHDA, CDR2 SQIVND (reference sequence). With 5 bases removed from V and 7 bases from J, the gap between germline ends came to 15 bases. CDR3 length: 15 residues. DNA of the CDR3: TGTGCCAGTAGTCAACCGGGACCGGTGAATTCACCCCTCCACTTT. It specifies CASSQPGPVNSPLHF.

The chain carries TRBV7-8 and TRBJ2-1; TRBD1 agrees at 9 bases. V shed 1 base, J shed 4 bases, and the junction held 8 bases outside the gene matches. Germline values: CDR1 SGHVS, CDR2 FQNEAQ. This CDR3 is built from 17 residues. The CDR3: CASSLVGGQGTYNEQFF. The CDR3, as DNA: TGTGCCAGCAGCTTAGTTGGGGGACAGGGAACATACAATGAGCAGTTCTTC.

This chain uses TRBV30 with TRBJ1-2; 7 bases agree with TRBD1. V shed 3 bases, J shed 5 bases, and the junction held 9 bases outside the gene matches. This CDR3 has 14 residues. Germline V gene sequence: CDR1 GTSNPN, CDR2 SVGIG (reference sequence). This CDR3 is CAWRTPGGPYGYTF. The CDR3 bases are TGTGCCTGGAGGACCCCAGGGGGGCCTTATGGCTACACCTTC. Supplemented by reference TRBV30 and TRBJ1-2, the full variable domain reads SQTIHQWPATLVQPVGSPLSLECTVEGTSNPNLYWYRQAAGRGLQLLFYSVGIGQISSEVPQNLSASRPQDRQFILSSKKLLLSDSGFYLCAWRTPGGPYGYTFGSGTRLTVV.